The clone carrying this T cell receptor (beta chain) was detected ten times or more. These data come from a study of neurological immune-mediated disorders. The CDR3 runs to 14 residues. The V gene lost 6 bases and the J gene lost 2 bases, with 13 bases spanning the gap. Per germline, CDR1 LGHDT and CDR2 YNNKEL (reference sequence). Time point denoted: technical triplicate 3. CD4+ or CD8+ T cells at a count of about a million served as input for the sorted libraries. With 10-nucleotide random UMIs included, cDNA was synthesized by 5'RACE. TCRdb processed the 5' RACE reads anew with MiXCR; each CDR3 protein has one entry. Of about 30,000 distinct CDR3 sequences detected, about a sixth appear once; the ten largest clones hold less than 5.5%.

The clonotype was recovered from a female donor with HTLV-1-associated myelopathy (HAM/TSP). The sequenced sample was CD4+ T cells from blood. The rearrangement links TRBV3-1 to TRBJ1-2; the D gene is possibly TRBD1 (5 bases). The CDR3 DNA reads TGTGCCAGCAGTCCTTCGGGGGGAAACTATGGCTACACCTTC. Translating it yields CASSPSGGNYGYTF.